The text below deals with one T cell receptor (beta chain). CDR1 is LGHNA and CDR2 is YNFKEQ in the germline V gene. The length of the CDR3 is 19 residues. The entry originates in a study of T cell clusters in autoimmune cytopenias. About the study: Chronic lymphocytic leukemia controls were untreated, lacked autoimmune cytopenia, and had mean age around 65, median roughly 60 years.

TRB amplification used approximately 250 ng of peripheral blood genomic DNA. TRB was amplified by touch-down multiplex PCR, primer pools A and B combined. TCRdb reprocessed the multiplex PCR reads and reports one entry per CDR3 protein, with no DNA. The listing contains some 4,900 distinct CDR3 sequences. The same sample was also used in a study of T cell repertoires in aging, cancer and after chemotherapy. That report notes: Untreated cancer patients had significantly lower blood TCR diversity than age-matched healthy donors. Rebound thymic output was suggested by rising median generation probability during chemotherapy in each cancer cohort.

Sequencing was done on a sample of peripheral blood. This TCR was recovered from a human donor with chronic lymphocytic leukemia. The donor label of this sample is uncertain. This chain joins TRBV4-2 and TRBJ2-5; the D call from TCRdb, TRBD2, cannot be confirmed without DNA. This CDR3 reads CASSQDSSASGGGQETQYF.